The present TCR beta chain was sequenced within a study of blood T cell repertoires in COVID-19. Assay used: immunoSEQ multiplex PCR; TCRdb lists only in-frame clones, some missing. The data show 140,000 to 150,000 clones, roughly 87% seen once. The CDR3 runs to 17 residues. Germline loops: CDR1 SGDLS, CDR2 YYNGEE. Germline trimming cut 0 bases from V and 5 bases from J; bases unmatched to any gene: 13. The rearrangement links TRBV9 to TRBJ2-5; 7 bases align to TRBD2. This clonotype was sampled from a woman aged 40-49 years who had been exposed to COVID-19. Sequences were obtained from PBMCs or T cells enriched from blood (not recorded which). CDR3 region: CASSVAQAGAGEETQYF. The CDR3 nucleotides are TGTGCCAGCAGCGTAGCTCAGGCGGGAGCTGGTGAGGAGACCCAGTACTTC.